Each of the 13 T cell receptor beta chains below was sequenced from the same sample in a study of T-cell reconstitution after alpha-beta-depleted transplantation in children. A TCRbeta library incorporating unique molecular identifiers was prepared. TCRdb reanalysed the PCR reads using MiXCR and keeps one entry per CDR3 protein. The table lists about 490,000 distinct CDR3 sequences, roughly 10% of them singletons. The material was PBMCs, obtained before TCRalphabeta/CD19-depleted stem cell transplant. The receptors were gathered from a child younger than 10 with inherited bone marrow failure, due to receive a stem cell transplant.

This clonotype was observed at least ten times. This chain joins TRBV20-1 and TRBJ2-1; a possible D gene is TRBD2 (6 bases). Deletions cut 3 bases from V and 0 bases from J, with 24 bases between. Germline V lookup: CDR1 DFQATT, CDR2 SNEGSKA (reference sequence). This CDR3 comprises 19 residues. Written as DNA, the CDR3 is TGCAGTGCTAGTTGGCTGGAACTTCCTAGCGACAGCTCCTACAATGAGCAGTTCTTC. It specifies CSASWLELPSDSSYNEQFF.

The rearrangement uses TRBV12-3 or TRBV12-4 and TRBJ2-3, with 9 bases lining up with TRBD2. Trimming removed 6 bases from V and 6 bases from J; junction bases left unmatched: 13. CDR3 length equals 16 residues. The CDR3, as DNA: TGTGCCAGCAGCTCGGGAGTAGCGGGAGCTGGGGATACGCAGTATTTT. The encoded protein is CASSSGVAGAGDTQYF.

This clonotype was detected many times. V gene TRBV10-3 combines with J gene TRBJ2-1; D not certain. The CDR3 loop spans 13 amino acids. Trimming shortened V by 6 bases and J by 2 bases, and 8 bases separated the two germline ends. Germline lookup yields CDR1 ENHRY and CDR2 SYGVKD. CDR3 in DNA: TGTGCCATCAGGGACCCTCCCTACAATGAGCAGTTCTTC. Its protein is CAIRDPPYNEQFF.

This clonotype was detected ten times or more. The chain employs TRBV4-3 and TRBJ2-5, with D perhaps TRBD1 (6 bases). Germline-derived CDR1 and CDR2 are LGHNA and YSLEER. This CDR3 contains 16 residues. Between the trimmed V and J ends, which lost 0 bases and 5 bases, there was a span of 16 bases. The CDR3 loop reads CASSQDPPGVSETQYF. In nucleotides, the CDR3 is TGCGCCAGCAGCCAAGACCCTCCAGGGGTCTCGGAGACCCAGTACTTC.

Ten or more counts support this clonotype. The chain carries TRBV29-1 and TRBJ2-1, with 11 bases aligning to TRBD2. This CDR3 region has 17 residues. Germline V gene data show CDR1 as SQVTM and CDR2 as ANQGSEA. Losses at the gene ends were 4 bases for V and 6 bases for J; bases not matched to a gene: 14. The CDR3 loop reads CSVVDRVRLAGGNEQFF. CDR3 nucleotides: TGCAGCGTTGTTGACCGGGTCCGGCTAGCGGGAGGCAATGAGCAGTTCTTC.

This clonotype has at least ten counts. The chain uses TRBV4-3 and TRBJ2-3, with a tentative D call TRBD1 (6 bases). Trimming removed 0 bases at V and 0 bases at J, with 10 bases between. Germline V gene lookup returns CDR1 LGHNA and CDR2 YSLEER. The CDR3 length is 16 residues. The DNA of the CDR3 is TGCGCCAGCAGCCAAGATATTGGACAGAGCACAGATACGCAGTATTTT. Translating gives CASSQDIGQSTDTQYF.

This clonotype was counted between two and nine times. V usage is TRBV15 and J usage is TRBJ2-2, with a weak D call TRBD2 (5 bases). The CDR3 covers 13 residues. CDR1 LNHNV and CDR2 YYDKDF come from the germline V gene (reference sequence). V dropped 6 bases and J dropped 4 bases, with 9 bases sitting between them. CDR3 amino acids: CATSLASTGELFF. The CDR3 nucleotides read TGTGCCACCAGTTTAGCGTCCACCGGGGAGCTGTTTTTT.

As regards this clonotype: An end of the junction differs from the germline gene, which may be a read error. The chain joins TRBV3-1 to TRBJ1-5, with 10 bases identical to TRBD1. Germline CDR1 is LGHDT and CDR2 is YNNKEL (reference sequence). The CDR3 covers 14 residues. CDR3 in DNA: TGTGCCAGCAGCCTCGGACAGGGGGAACAGCCCGAGCATTTT. This gives the protein CASSLGQGEQPEHF.

This chain links TRBV19 with TRBJ1-2; no definite D call. There are 15 residues in the CDR3. Germline CDR1 is LNHDA and CDR2 is SQIVND (reference sequence). V dropped 4 bases and J dropped 3 bases, with 15 bases sitting between them. The DNA of the CDR3 is TGTGCCAGTAGTAGTCCCTCAACCGGGGACTATGGCTACACCTTC. Translated: CASSSPSTGDYGYTF.

This clonotype was counted ten times or more. This rearrangement joins TRBV7-2 to TRBJ2-7; D tentatively reads TRBD1 or TRBD2 (5 bases each). The CDR3 has 14 amino acids. V was trimmed by 5 bases and J by 3 bases, leaving 14 bases between them. The germline CDR1 and CDR2 sequences are SGHTA and FQGNSA. The CDR3 region has the DNA TGTGCCAGCAGCCCGGGACCGAATAACTACGAGCAGTACTTC. Residues: CASSPGPNNYEQYF.

This clonotype came up many times. The gene calls are TRBV7-2 and TRBJ2-5, with TRBD2 identical over 9 bases. Germline CDR1 is SGHTA and CDR2 is FQGNSA. The V and J ends lost 8 bases and 0 bases, in that order; junction bases with no gene match: 7. The CDR3 contains 15 residues. CDR3 in amino acids: CASRASGVYQETQYF. CDR3 bases: TGTGCCAGCCGGGCTAGCGGGGTGTACCAAGAGACCCAGTACTTC.

Ten or more counts support this clonotype. The chain has TRBV7-2 and TRBJ2-7; D remains ambiguous. The CDR3 spans 15 residues. Germline V lookup: CDR1 SGHTA, CDR2 FQGNSA. Trimming stripped 5 bases from V and 2 bases from J, with 16 bases between. The CDR3 DNA is TGTGCCAGCAGCCCGACCTCCAGCAACGCCTACGAGCAGTACTTC. Its translation is CASSPTSSNAYEQYF. Using reference TRBV7-2 and TRBJ2-7 for the parts outside the CDR3, the full variable domain is GAGVSQSPSNKVTEKGKDVELRCDPISGHTALYWYRQSLGQGLEFLIYFQGNSAPDKSGLPSDRFSAERTGGSVSTLTIQRTQQEDSAVYLCASSPTSSNAYEQYFGPGTRLTVT.

This clonotype was counted ten times or more. The genes are TRBV5-1 and TRBJ2-7; a weak D match, TRBD1 (6 bases). The CDR3 totals 16 residues. V lost 3 bases, J lost 2 bases, and 18 bases lay in between. Germline-derived CDR1 and CDR2 are SGHRS and YFSETQ. The CDR3, as DNA: TGCGCCAGCAGCTGGGGGCAGGGGATGGCGGCCTACGAGCAGTACTTC. Its translation: CASSWGQGMAAYEQYF. Full variable domain (outside the CDR3, taken from reference TRBV5-1 and TRBJ2-7): KAGVTQTPRYLIKTRGQQVTLSCSPISGHRSVSWYQQTPGQGLQFLFEYFSETQRNKGNFPGRFSGRQFSNSRSEMNVSTLELGDSALYLCASSWGQGMAAYEQYFGPGTRLTVT.